The 10 T cell receptor beta chains below come from one sample, sequenced in a study of shared clonotypes between healthy human individuals. Assay used: immunoSEQ multiplex PCR; TCRdb lists only in-frame clones, some missing. This table holds roughly 2,000,000 clones, approximately 92% found once. Naive CD8 cells lacked CD45RO, underwent positive selection for CCR7 and left out terminally differentiated effector memory CD45RA+ cells. Specimen: naive CD8+ T cells from PBMCs. The receptors here all came from a man younger than 35 in good health. Some clones in this sample may be carry-over from other donors' samples.

About this clone itself: Other DNA variants within this sample encode the same CDR3. This chain joins TRBV4-1 and TRBJ2-3; D remains ambiguous. CDR1 MGHRA and CDR2 YSYEKL come from the germline V gene. The CDR3 length is 14 residues. V lost 0 bases to trimming and J lost 0 bases, with 4 bases between them. The CDR3 region has the DNA TGCGCCAGCAGCCAAGATTCCAGCACAGATACGCAGTATTTT. Its translation: CASSQDSSTDTQYF.

The rearrangement links TRBV27 to TRBJ1-2; 8 nucleotides match TRBD1. The CDR3 covers 17 residues. Germline CDR1 is MNHEY and CDR2 is SMNVEV (reference sequence). Germline trimming cut 5 bases from V and 0 bases from J; bases unmatched to any gene: 11. The CDR3 spells CASSPRGTGVTNYGYTF. The CDR3 DNA is TGTGCCAGCAGTCCGAGAGGGACAGGTGTTACTAACTATGGCTACACCTTC.

This clone was seen just once. The rearrangement uses TRBV4-2 and TRBJ2-1; 7 bases align to TRBD2. CDR1 and CDR2 (germline): LGHNA, YNFKEQ. This CDR3 region has 17 residues. V trimming: 0 bases; J trimming: 4 bases; junction bases outside the gene matches: 9. Here the CDR3 reads CASSQDGALAEYNEQFF. Written as DNA, the CDR3 is TGTGCCAGCAGCCAAGATGGGGCCCTAGCGGAATACAATGAGCAGTTCTTC.

The rearrangement links TRBV15 to TRBJ2-5; TRBD1 aligns across 7 bases. V lost 5 bases and J lost 1; bases outside the gene matches: 4. In germline, CDR1 is LNHNV, CDR2 YYDKDF (reference sequence). This CDR3 is built from 14 residues. The CDR3 is CATSFDRAQETQYF. DNA of the CDR3: TGTGCCACCAGCTTTGACAGGGCCCAAGAGACCCAGTACTTC.

The gene calls are TRBV19 and TRBJ1-1; perhaps TRBD1 as D (5 bases). The CDR3 loop spans 11 amino acids. The ends were cut back, 10 bases at V and 11 bases at J, with 17 bases in the middle. CDR1 LNHDA and CDR2 SQIVND come from the germline V gene (reference sequence). The DNA for the CDR3 is TGTGCCACTTATGGGGACGGCGGGGCTTTCTTT. Protein product: CATYGDGGAFF.

This clone was seen more than once but under ten times. V and J are TRBV2 and TRBJ1-5; tentatively, D is TRBD1 (5 bases). V lost 5 bases, J lost 3 bases, and 14 bases lay in between. This CDR3 spans 15 amino acids. Germline V CDR1 and CDR2: SNHLY, FYNNEI. The CDR3 nucleotides are TGTGCCAGCAGTTTATCCGACAGTCTCAATCAGCCCCAGCATTTT. It codes for CASSLSDSLNQPQHF.

The chain uses TRBV29-1 and TRBJ2-1; 11 positions match TRBD2. V shed 6 bases and J 5 bases; nucleotides not matched to a gene: 3. From germline, CDR1 is SQVTM and CDR2 ANQGSEA. The CDR3 covers 13 residues. CDR3 region: CSVVAGGDNEQFF. DNA for the CDR3: TGCAGCGTAGTAGCGGGAGGGGACAATGAGCAGTTCTTC.

V gene TRBV10-3 combines with J gene TRBJ1-2, with TRBD1 as a possible D gene (5 bases). The CDR3 extends over 15 amino acids. The V end was cut by 3 bases, the J end by 3 bases, with 14 bases between. Germline V gene sequence: CDR1 ENHRY, CDR2 SYGVKD. The CDR3 coding sequence is TGTGCCATCAGTGACCCGGCAGGGTATGACTATGGCTACACCTTC. It translates to CAISDPAGYDYGYTF.

CDR3 residues: CASSLLAGGPVYSHYEQYF. CDR3 in DNA: TGTGCCAGCAGCTTACTAGCGGGAGGGCCAGTTTATTCCCACTACGAGCAGTACTTC. The genes are TRBV7-2 and TRBJ2-7, with TRBD2 matching over 12 bases. Germline CDR1 SGHTA, CDR2 FQGNSA. The CDR3 sequence is 19 residues long. Trimming removed 2 bases from V and 3 bases from J; junction bases left unmatched: 14. The full variable domain, in which reference TRBV7-2 and TRBJ2-7 provide the parts outside the CDR3, is GAGVSQSPSNKVTEKGKDVELRCDPISGHTALYWYRQSLGQGLEFLIYFQGNSAPDKSGLPSDRFSAERTGGSVSTLTIQRTQQEDSAVYLCASSLLAGGPVYSHYEQYFGPGTRLTVT.

As to this clone: A much bigger clone sits one base away, suggesting this may be a read error. Other nucleotide sequences from this sample produce the same CDR3. The V and J genes are TRBV5-6 and TRBJ2-3; D unresolved. The CDR3 is made up of 11 amino acids. V lost 3 bases and J 3 bases, leaving 2 bases between the germline ends. Germline V gene data show CDR1 as SGHDT and CDR2 as YYEEEE. The CDR3 nucleotides are TGTGCCAGCAGCTCGACAGATACGCAGTATTTT. Translated: CASSSTDTQYF.